This TCR beta chain is from a study of cytomegalovirus exposure and HLA in healthy donors. The PCR was carried out with 60 Vbeta primers and 13 Jbeta primers. Using immunoSEQ multiplex PCR, the repertoire was profiled, and TCRdb retains in-frame clones only, with some absent. The repertoire holds 150,000 to 200,000 clones, with 60% to 80% as singletons. Study findings and constraints: CMV serostatus alone was available as immune exposure information.

Worth noting for this clone: Its antigen is unknown.

V lost 1 base, J lost 7 bases, and 5 bases lay in between. The CDR3 totals 12 residues. The germline CDR1 and CDR2 sequences are SEHNR and FQNEAQ (reference sequence). The TCR was taken from a woman between 35 and 50 years old in good health and CMV-seropositive. Sequences were obtained from PBMCs. The V gene is TRBV7-9, the J gene TRBJ1-3, with D hard to call. The CDR3 sequence: CASSLGRNTIYF. DNA for the CDR3: TGTGCCAGCAGCTTAGGGAGGAACACCATATATTTT.